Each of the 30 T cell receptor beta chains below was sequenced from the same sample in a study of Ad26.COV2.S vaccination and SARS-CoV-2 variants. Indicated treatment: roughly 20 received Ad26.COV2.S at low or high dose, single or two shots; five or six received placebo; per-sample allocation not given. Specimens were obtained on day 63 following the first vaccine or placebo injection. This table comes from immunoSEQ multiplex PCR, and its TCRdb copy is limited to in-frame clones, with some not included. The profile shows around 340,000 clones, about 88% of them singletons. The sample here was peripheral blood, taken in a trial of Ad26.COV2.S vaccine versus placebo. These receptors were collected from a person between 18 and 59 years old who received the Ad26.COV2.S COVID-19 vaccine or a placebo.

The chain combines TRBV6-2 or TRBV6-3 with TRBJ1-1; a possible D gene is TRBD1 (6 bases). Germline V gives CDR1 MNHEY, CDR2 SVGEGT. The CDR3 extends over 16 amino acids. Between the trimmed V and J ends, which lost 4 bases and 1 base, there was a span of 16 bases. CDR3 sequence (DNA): TGTGCCAGCAGTTCCCTTTCGGGGGCCAGGAACACTGAAGCTTTCTTT. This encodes CASSSLSGARNTEAFF.

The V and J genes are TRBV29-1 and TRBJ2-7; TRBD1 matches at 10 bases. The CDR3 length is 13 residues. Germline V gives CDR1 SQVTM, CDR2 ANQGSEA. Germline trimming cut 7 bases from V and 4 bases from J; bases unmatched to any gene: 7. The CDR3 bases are TGCAGCGCCCATCGACAGGGGGCGTACGAGCAGTACTTC. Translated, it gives CSAHRQGAYEQYF.

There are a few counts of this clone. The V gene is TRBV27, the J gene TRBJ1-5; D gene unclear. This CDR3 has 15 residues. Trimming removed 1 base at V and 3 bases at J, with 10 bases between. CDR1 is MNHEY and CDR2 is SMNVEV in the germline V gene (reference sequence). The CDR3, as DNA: TGTGCCAGCAGTTTATATGTGGGCTTCAATCAGCCCCAGCATTTT. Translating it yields CASSLYVGFNQPQHF.

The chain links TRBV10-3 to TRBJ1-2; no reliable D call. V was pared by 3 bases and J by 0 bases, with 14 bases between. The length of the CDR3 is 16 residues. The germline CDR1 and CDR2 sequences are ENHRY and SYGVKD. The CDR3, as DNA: TGTGCCATCAGTGATGGTATGACGGGAGCTAACTATGGCTACACCTTC. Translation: CAISDGMTGANYGYTF.

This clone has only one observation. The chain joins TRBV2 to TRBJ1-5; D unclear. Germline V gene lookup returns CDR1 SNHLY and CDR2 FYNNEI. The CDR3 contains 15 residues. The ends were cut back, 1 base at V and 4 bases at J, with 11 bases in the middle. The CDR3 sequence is CASSEDESFNQPQHF. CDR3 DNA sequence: TGTGCCAGCAGTGAAGACGAGAGTTTTAATCAGCCCCAGCATTTT.

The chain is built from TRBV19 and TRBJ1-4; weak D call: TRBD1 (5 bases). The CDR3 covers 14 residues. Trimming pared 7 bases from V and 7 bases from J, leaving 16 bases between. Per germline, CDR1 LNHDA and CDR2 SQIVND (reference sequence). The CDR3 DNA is TGTGCCAGTACCCGGACACTTGTTCGTGAAAAACTGTTTTTT. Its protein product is CASTRTLVREKLFF.

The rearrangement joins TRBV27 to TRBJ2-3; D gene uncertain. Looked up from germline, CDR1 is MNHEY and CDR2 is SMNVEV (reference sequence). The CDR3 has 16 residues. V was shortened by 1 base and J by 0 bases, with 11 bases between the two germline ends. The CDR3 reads CASSLFSTESTDTQYF. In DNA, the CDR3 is TGTGCCAGCAGTTTATTTAGCACGGAGAGCACAGATACGCAGTATTTT.

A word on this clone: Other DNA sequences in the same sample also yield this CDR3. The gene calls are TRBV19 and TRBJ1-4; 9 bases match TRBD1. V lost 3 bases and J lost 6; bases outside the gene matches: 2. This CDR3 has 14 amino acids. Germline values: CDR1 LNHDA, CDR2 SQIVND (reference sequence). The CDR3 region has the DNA TGTGCCAGTAGTATGGGACAGGGATATGAAAAACTGTTTTTT. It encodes CASSMGQGYEKLFF.

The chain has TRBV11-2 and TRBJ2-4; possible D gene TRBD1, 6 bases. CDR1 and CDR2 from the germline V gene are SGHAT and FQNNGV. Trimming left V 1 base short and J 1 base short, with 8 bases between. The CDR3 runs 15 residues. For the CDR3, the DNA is TGTGCCAGCAGCTTAGCAGGGGTGGCCAAAAACATTCAGTACTTC. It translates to CASSLAGVAKNIQYF.

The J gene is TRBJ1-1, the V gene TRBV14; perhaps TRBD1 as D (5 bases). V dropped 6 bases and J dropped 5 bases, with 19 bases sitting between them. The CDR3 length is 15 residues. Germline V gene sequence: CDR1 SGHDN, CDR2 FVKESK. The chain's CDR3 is CASRRLGLRGTEAFF. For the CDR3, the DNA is TGTGCCAGCAGGCGACTTGGGCTGAGGGGAACTGAAGCTTTCTTT.

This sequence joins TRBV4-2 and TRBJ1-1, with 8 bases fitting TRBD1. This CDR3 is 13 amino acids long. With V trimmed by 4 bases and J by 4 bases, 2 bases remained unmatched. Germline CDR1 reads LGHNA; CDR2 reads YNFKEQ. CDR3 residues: CASSLTGGTEAFF. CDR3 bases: TGTGCCAGCAGCCTAACAGGGGGCACTGAAGCTTTCTTT.

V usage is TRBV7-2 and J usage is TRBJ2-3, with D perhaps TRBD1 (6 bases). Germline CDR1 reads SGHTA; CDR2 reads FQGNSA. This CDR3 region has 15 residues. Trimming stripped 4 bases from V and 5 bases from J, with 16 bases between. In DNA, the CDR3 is TGTGCCAGCAGCTCCGGACAGTACTTTGAAGATACGCAGTATTTT. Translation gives CASSSGQYFEDTQYF. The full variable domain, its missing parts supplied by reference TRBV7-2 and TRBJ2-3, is GAGVSQSPSNKVTEKGKDVELRCDPISGHTALYWYRQSLGQGLEFLIYFQGNSAPDKSGLPSDRFSAERTGGSVSTLTIQRTQQEDSAVYLCASSSGQYFEDTQYFGPGTRLTVL.

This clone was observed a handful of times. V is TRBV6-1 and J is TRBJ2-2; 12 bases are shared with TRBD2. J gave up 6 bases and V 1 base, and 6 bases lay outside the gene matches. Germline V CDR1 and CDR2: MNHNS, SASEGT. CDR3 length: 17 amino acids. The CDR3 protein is CASSEGSSGRAAGELFF. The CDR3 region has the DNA TGTGCCAGCAGTGAAGGGTCTAGCGGGAGGGCCGCCGGGGAGCTGTTTTTT.

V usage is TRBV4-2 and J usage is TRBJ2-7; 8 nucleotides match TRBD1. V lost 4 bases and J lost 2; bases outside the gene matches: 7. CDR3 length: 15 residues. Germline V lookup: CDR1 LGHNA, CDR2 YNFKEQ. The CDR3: CASSPGTGPAYEQYF. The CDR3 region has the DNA TGTGCCAGCAGCCCCGGGACAGGCCCAGCCTACGAGCAGTACTTC.

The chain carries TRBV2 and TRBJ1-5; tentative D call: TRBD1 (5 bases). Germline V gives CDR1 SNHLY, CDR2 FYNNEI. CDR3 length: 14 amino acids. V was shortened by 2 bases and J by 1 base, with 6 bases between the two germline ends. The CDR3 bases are TGTGCCAGCAGTGAATCAGGGAGCAATCAGCCCCAGCATTTT. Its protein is CASSESGSNQPQHF.

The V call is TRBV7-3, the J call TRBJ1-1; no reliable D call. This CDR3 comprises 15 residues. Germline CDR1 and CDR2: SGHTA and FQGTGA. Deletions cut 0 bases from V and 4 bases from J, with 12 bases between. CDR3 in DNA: TGTGCCAGCAGCTTAACTGACGGAAAGAGCACTGAAGCTTTCTTT. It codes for CASSLTDGKSTEAFF. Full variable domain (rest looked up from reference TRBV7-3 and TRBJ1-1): GAGVSQTPSNKVTEKGKYVELRCDPISGHTALYWYRQSLGQGPEFLIYFQGTGAADDSGLPNDRFFAVRPEGSVSTLKIQRTERGDSAVYLCASSLTDGKSTEAFFGQGTRLTVV.

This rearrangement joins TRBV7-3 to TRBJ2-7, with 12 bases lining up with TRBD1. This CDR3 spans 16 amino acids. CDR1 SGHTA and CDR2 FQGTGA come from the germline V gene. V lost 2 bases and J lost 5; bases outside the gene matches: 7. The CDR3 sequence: CASSLGGQGAVHEQYF. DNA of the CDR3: TGTGCCAGCAGCTTAGGGGGACAGGGGGCTGTTCACGAGCAGTACTTC.

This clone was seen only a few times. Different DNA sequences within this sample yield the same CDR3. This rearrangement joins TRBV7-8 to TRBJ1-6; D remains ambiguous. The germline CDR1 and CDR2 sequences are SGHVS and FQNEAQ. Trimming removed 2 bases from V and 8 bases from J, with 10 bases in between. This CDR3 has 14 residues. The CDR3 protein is CASSLRTGDSPLHF. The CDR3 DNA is TGTGCCAGCAGCTTACGAACCGGGGATTCACCCCTCCACTTT.

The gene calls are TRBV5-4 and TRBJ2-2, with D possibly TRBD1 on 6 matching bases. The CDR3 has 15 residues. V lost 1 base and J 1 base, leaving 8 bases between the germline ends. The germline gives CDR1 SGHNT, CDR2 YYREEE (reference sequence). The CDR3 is CASSLRGGNTGELFF. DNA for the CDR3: TGTGCCAGCAGCTTGAGAGGGGGGAACACCGGGGAGCTGTTTTTT. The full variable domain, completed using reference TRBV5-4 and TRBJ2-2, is ETGVTQSPTHLIKTRGQQVTLRCSSQSGHNTVSWYQQALGQGPQFIFQYYREEENGRGNFPPRFSGLQFPNYSSELNVNALELDDSALYLCASSLRGGNTGELFFGEGSRLTVL.

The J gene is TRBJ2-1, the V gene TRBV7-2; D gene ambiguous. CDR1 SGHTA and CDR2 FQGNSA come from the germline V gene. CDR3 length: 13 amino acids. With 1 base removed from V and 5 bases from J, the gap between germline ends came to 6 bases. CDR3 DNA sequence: TGTGCCAGCAGCTTAGTTTTAAACAATGAGCAGTTCTTC. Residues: CASSLVLNNEQFF.

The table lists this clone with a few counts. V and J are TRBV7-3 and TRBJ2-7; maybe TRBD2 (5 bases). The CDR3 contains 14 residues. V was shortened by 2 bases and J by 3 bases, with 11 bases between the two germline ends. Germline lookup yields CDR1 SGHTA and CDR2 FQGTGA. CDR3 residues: CASSLGPEDYEQYF. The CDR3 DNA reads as TGTGCCAGCAGCTTAGGTCCGGAGGACTACGAGCAGTACTTC.

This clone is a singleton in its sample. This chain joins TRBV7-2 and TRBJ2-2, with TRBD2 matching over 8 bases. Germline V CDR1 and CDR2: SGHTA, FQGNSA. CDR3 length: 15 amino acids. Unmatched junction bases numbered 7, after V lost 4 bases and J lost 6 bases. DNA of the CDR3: TGTGCCAGCAGCTCCAGCGGGAGTGAATCCGGGGAGCTGTTTTTT. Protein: CASSSSGSESGELFF.

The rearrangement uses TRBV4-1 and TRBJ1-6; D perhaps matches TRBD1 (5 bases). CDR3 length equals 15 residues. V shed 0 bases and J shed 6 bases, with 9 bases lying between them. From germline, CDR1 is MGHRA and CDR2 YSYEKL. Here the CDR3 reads CASSQEQGTNSPLHF. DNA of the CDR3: TGCGCCAGCAGCCAAGAGCAGGGAACTAATTCACCCCTCCACTTT.

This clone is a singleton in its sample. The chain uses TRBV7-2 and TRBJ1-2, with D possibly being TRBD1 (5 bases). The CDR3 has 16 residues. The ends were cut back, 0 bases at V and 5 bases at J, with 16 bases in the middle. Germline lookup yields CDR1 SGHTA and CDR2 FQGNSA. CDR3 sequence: CASSLAGQASGYGYTF. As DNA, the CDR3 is TGTGCCAGCAGCTTAGCGGGGCAGGCTTCTGGGTATGGCTACACCTTC. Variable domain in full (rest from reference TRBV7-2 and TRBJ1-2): GAGVSQSPSNKVTEKGKDVELRCDPISGHTALYWYRQSLGQGLEFLIYFQGNSAPDKSGLPSDRFSAERTGGSVSTLTIQRTQQEDSAVYLCASSLAGQASGYGYTFGSGTRLTVV.

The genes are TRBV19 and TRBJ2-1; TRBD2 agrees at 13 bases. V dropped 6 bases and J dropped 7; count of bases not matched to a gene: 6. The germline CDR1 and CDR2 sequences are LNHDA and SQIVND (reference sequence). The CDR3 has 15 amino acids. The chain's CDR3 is CASRTGLAGSNEQFF. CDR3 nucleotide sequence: TGTGCCAGTAGAACGGGACTAGCGGGGTCTAATGAGCAGTTCTTC.

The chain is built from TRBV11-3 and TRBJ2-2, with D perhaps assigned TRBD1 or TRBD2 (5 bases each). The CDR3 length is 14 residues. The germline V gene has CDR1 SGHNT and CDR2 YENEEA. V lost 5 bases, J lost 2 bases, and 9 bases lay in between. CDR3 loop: CASSTGPNTGELFF. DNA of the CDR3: TGTGCCAGCAGCACGGGACCTAACACCGGGGAGCTGTTTTTT.

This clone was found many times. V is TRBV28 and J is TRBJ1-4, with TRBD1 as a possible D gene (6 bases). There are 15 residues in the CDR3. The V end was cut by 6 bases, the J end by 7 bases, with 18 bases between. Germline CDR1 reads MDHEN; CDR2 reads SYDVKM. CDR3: CASRDTGPRGEKLFF. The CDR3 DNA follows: TGTGCCAGCAGGGATACAGGGCCGAGAGGTGAAAAACTGTTTTTT. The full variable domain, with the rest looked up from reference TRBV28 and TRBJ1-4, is DVKVTQSSRYLVKRTGEKVFLECVQDMDHENMFWYRQDPGLGLRLIYFSYDVKMKEKGDIPEGYSVSREKKERFSLILESASTNQTSMYLCASRDTGPRGEKLFFGSGTQLSVL.

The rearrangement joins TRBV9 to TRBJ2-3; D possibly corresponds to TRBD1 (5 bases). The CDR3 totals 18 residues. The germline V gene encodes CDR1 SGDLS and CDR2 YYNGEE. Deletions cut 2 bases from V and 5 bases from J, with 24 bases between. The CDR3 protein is CASSVAPLGRGSEDTQYF. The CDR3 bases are TGTGCCAGCAGCGTTGCACCCCTCGGTAGGGGTTCAGAAGATACGCAGTATTTT. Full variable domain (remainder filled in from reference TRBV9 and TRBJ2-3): DSGVTQTPKHLITATGQRVTLRCSPRSGDLSVYWYQQSLDQGLQFLIQYYNGEERAKGNILERFSAQQFPDLHSELNLSSLELGDSALYFCASSVAPLGRGSEDTQYFGPGTRLTVL.

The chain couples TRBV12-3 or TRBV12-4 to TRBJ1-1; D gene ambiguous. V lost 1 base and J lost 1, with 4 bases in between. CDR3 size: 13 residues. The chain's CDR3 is CASSLDWNTEAFF. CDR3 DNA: TGTGCCAGCAGTTTAGACTGGAACACTGAAGCTTTCTTT.

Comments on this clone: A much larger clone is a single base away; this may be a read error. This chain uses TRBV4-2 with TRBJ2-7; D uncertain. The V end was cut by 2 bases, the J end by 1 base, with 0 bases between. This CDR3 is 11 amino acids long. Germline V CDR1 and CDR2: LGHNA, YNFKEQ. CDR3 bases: TGTGCCAGCAGCCAATCCTACGAGCAGTACTTC. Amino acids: CASSQSYEQYF.